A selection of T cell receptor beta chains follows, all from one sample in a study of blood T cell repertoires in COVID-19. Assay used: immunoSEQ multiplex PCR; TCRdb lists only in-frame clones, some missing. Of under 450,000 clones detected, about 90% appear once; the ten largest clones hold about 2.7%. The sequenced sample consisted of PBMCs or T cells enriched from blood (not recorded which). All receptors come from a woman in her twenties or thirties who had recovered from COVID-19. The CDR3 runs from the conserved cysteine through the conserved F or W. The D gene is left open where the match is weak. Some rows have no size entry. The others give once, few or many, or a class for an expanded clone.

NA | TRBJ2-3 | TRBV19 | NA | TGTGCCAGTAATGGCTTCCGCACAGATACGCAGTATTTT | CASNGFRTDTQYF
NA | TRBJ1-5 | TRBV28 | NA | TGTGCCAGCAGTGCCTCTGGGGGCCCCGGGCATTTT | CASSASGGPGHF
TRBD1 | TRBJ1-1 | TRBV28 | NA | TGTGCCAGCAGCCCTCGTGGAAAGACAGGGATAAGGGAAGCTTTCTTT | CASSPRGKTGIREAFF
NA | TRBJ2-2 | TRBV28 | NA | TGTGCCACCTCCCCCCCAGGATTCAACACCGGGGAGCTGTTTTTT | CATSPPGFNTGELFF
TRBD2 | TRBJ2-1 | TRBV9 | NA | TGTGCCAGCAGCCTAGGGGAGGGAAATGAGCAGTTCTTC | CASSLGEGNEQFF
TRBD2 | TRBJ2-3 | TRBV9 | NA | TGTGCCAGCAGCGGCCGGACTAGTCGCAACACCCATACGCAGTATTTT | CASSGRTSRNTHTQYF
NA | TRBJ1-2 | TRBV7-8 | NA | TGTGCCAGCAGCCCTCAGGGCCGTGGCTACACCTTC | CASSPQGRGYTF
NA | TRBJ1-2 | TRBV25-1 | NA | TGTGCCAGCAGTGAATCAGGTCAGAGGGATGGCTACACCTTC | CASSESGQRDGYTF
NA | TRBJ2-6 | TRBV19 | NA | TGTGCCAGTAAACAGGCTGGGGCCAACGTCCTGACTTTC | CASKQAGANVLTF
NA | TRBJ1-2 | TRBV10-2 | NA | TGCGCCAGCAGTGAGGGACTTGGGGACTACACCTTC | CASSEGLGDYTF
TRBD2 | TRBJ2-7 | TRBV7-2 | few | TGTGCCAGCAGCTTAGTCGTGGCGGGGGGGTCCGCCCCCTACGAGCAGTACTTC | CASSLVVAGGSAPYEQYF
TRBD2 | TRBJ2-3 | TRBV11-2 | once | TGTGCCAGCAGCTTATCGGGACTAGCGGGCACAGATACGCAGTATTTT | CASSLSGLAGTDTQYF
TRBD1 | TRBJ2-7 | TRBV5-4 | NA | TGTGCCAGCAGCAATCCAGACAGGGCATGGAACGAGCAGTACTTC | CASSNPDRAWNEQYF
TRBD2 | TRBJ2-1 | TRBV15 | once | TGTGCCACCAGCAGAGGGGAACTAGCGGGAGACAATGAGCAGTTCTTC | CATSRGELAGDNEQFF
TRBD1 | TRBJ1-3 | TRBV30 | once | TGTGCCTGTGACAGGGGCAGCTCTGGAAACACCATATATTTT | CACDRGSSGNTIYF
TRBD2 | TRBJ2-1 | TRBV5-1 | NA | TGCGCCAGCAGCTGGGGGGGCTACAATGAGCAGTTCTTC | CASSWGGYNEQFF
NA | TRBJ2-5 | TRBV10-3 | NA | TGTGCCATCAGTGAGTCGTGGGTTGGAGGAAGCTCCCAGTACTTC | CAISESWVGGSSQYF
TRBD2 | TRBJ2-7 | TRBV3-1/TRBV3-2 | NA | TGTGCCAGCAGCCAAGATCTAGCGGGAGGGTACGAGCAGTACTTC | CASSQDLAGGYEQYF
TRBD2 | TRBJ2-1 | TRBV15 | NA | TGTGCCACCAGCCAACTAGCGGGAAAGAACTCCTACAATGAGCAGTTCTTC | CATSQLAGKNSYNEQFF
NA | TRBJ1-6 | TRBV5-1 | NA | TGCGCCAGCAGCTTGGGGTCGACCTGGACAGACCCGAATTCACCCCTCCACTTT | CASSLGSTWTDPNSPLHF
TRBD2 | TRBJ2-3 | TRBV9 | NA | TGTGCCAGCAGCGCGGGACTAGCGGGACCCACAGATACGCAGTATTTT | CASSAGLAGPTDTQYF
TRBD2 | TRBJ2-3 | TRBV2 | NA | TGTGCCAGTAGCGGGGGGACGTCAGATACGCAGTATTTT | CASSGGTSDTQYF
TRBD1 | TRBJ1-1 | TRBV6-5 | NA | TGTGCCAGCAGAGGACAGGGAATCATCCCTGAAGCTTTCTTT | CASRGQGIIPEAFF
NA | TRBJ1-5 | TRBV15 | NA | TGTGCCACCAGCAGGGACAGAGGCAATCAGCCCCAGCATTTT | CATSRDRGNQPQHF
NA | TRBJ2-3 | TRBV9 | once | TGTGCCAGCAGCGAGGGGTCCACAGATACGCAGTATTTT | CASSEGSTDTQYF
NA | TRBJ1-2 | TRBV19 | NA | TGTGCCAGTACCCCGGACGGGGAAGTATATGGCTACACCTTC | CASTPDGEVYGYTF
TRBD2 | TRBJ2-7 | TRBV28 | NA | TGTGCCAGCAGTTTAGCAGCGGGACCCACCTACGAGCAGTACTTC | CASSLAAGPTYEQYF
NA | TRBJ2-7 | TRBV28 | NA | TGTGCCAGCAGTTTAACGGGAATCCAGCAGTACTTC | CASSLTGIQQYF
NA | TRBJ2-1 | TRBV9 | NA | TGTGCCAGCAGCGTAGGGCTAGCAGATTACAATGAGCAGTTCTTC | CASSVGLADYNEQFF
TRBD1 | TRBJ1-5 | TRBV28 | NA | TGTGCCAGCAGTTTTACAGGGGAAATAGGGCAGCCCCAGCATTTT | CASSFTGEIGQPQHF
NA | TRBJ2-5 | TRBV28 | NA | TGTGCCAGCAGTTTCGCTAGTGGGACCCAGTACTTC | CASSFASGTQYF
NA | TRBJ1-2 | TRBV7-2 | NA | TGTGCCAGCAGCGCACTCCCCGACGGGGACTATGGCTACACCTTC | CASSALPDGDYGYTF
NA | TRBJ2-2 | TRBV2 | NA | TGTGCCAGCAGTCGCACAGGGCCCCGGAACACCGGGGAGCTGTTTTTT | CASSRTGPRNTGELFF